This entry lists 26 T cell receptor beta chains sequenced from one sample in a study of cytomegalovirus exposure and HLA in healthy donors. This PCR relied on a set of 60 Vbeta primers and 13 Jbeta primers. Libraries were prepared by immunoSEQ multiplex PCR; TCRdb keeps only in-frame clonotypes and omits some of them. The sample lists roughly 160,000 clones; roughly 73% were seen once. The source material was PBMCs. The receptors shown here come from a woman aged 40 to 50 in good health and CMV-seropositive.

The sample holds a few counts of this clone. The chain uses TRBV7-2 and TRBJ1-3; no clear D gene. CDR3 size: 14 residues. Germline assignment: CDR1 SGHTA and CDR2 FQGNSA. Trimming left V 3 bases short and J 3 bases short, with 9 bases between. In DNA, the CDR3 is TGTGCCAGCAGCTTTTCGGGGAATGGAAACACCATATATTTT. It specifies CASSFSGNGNTIYF.

J is TRBJ2-1 and V is TRBV9, with TRBD2 matching over 10 bases. The germline CDR1 and CDR2 sequences are SGDLS and YYNGEE. This CDR3 is built from 15 residues. The V gene end was trimmed by 4 bases and the J gene end by 6 bases; junction bases not matched to a gene: 7. This chain's CDR3 is CASSLSSGSFNEQFF. In nucleotides, the CDR3 is TGTGCCAGCAGCCTCTCTAGCGGGAGTTTCAATGAGCAGTTCTTC.

The rearrangement uses TRBV9 and TRBJ1-1; TRBD1 might be the D (6 bases). CDR3 length equals 13 residues. Germline CDR1 reads SGDLS; CDR2 reads YYNGEE. Trimming stripped 5 bases from V and 4 bases from J, with 12 bases between. The CDR3 region has the DNA TGTGCCAGCAGGAGGGAAGGGGGCACTGAAGCTTTCTTT. Its translation is CASRREGGTEAFF.

The gene calls are TRBV7-9 and TRBJ2-7; possibly TRBD1 for D (6 bases). The CDR3 has 16 amino acids. Trimming pared 5 bases from V and 0 bases from J, leaving 17 bases between. Germline loops: CDR1 SEHNR, CDR2 FQNEAQ (reference sequence). The CDR3 sequence: CASSPPQGPISYEQYF. The DNA of the CDR3 is TGTGCCAGCAGCCCCCCTCAGGGGCCGATCTCCTACGAGCAGTACTTC.

This clone has more than one count but fewer than ten. V and J are TRBV9 and TRBJ2-6; D is unresolved. The V gene's germline CDR1 is SGDLS and CDR2 YYNGEE. V was cut by 3 bases and J by 0 bases, with 7 bases left in between. This CDR3 contains 15 residues. The CDR3 sequence is CASSAVLSGANVLTF. Here the CDR3 DNA reads TGTGCCAGCAGCGCCGTCCTCTCTGGGGCCAACGTCCTGACTTTC.

This clone was detected a few times. The CDR3 sequence is CASSQDSGLYEQYF. The CDR3 DNA sequence: TGCGCCAGCAGCCAAGATTCGGGACTCTACGAGCAGTACTTC. The chain links TRBV4-3 to TRBJ2-7, with D tentatively TRBD2 (6 bases). Germline V gives CDR1 LGHNA, CDR2 YSLEER. V shed 0 bases and J shed 3 bases, with 9 bases lying between them. This CDR3 has 14 amino acids.

The genes are TRBV28 and TRBJ1-5; D is unresolved. Germline V gives CDR1 MDHEN, CDR2 SYDVKM. Trimming shortened V by 6 bases and J by 8 bases, and 20 bases separated the two germline ends. The CDR3 contains 15 residues. Here the CDR3 reads CASSLRSRPLEPQHF. CDR3 in DNA: TGTGCCAGCAGCCTTAGGTCCAGGCCATTGGAGCCCCAGCATTTT.

The V gene is TRBV4-1, the J gene TRBJ2-1; TRBD2 aligns across 7 bases. With 3 bases clipped from V and 4 bases from J, the junction kept 12 bases outside the gene matches. Germline V CDR1 and CDR2: MGHRA, YSYEKL. There are 17 residues in the CDR3. The CDR3 sequence: CASSHDTGTNLYNEQFF. Written as DNA, the CDR3 is TGCGCCAGCAGCCATGACACGGGGACTAACCTTTACAATGAGCAGTTCTTC.

The chain uses TRBV28 and TRBJ1-1; D might be TRBD1 (6 bases). There are 16 residues in the CDR3. Trimming pared 1 base from V and 4 bases from J, leaving 16 bases between. Germline CDR1 reads MDHEN; CDR2 reads SYDVKM. The CDR3 loop is CASSLFPQGLGTEAFF. CDR3 nucleotides: TGTGCCAGCAGTTTATTCCCACAGGGATTAGGCACTGAAGCTTTCTTT.

The chain has TRBV6-5 and TRBJ2-7; D possibly corresponds to TRBD1 (5 bases). Trimming stripped 8 bases from V and 3 bases from J, with 11 bases between. Germline CDR1 reads MNHEY; CDR2 reads SVGAGI. This CDR3 region has 12 residues. The CDR3 sequence: CASLGHNYEQYF. CDR3 DNA: TGTGCCAGCCTTGGACATAACTACGAGCAGTACTTC.

The chain uses TRBV18 and TRBJ1-5, with D tentatively TRBD1 (6 bases). V gave up 2 bases and J gave up 4 bases, with 9 bases separating them. CDR1 is KGHSH, CDR2 LQKENI, per germline. The CDR3 spans 14 residues. CDR3 loop: CASSPATGNQPQHF. The CDR3 nucleotides read TGTGCCAGCTCACCAGCCACAGGGAATCAGCCCCAGCATTTT.

This clone occurred once. V gene TRBV19 combines with J gene TRBJ2-1; 11 positions agree with TRBD2. This CDR3 is built from 15 residues. Germline V gives CDR1 LNHDA, CDR2 SQIVND (reference sequence). After removal of 3 bases from V and 7 bases from J, the junction contained 5 bases not matched to a gene. Written as DNA, the CDR3 is TGTGCCAGTAGTATTGTTCTAGCGGGGGGAAATGAGCAGTTCTTC. It codes for CASSIVLAGGNEQFF.

This clone has just one count. The chain is built from TRBV7-9 and TRBJ2-1; possibly TRBD1 for D (5 bases). This CDR3 has 15 residues. CDR1 and CDR2 from the germline V gene are SEHNR and FQNEAQ (reference sequence). The V and J ends lost 8 bases and 10 bases respectively, with 24 bases between them. CDR3 residues: CASDRQPSPFGEQFF. For the CDR3, the DNA is TGTGCCAGCGACAGACAACCGAGCCCGTTCGGGGAGCAGTTCTTC.

This sequence joins TRBV18 and TRBJ2-7, with D possibly matching TRBD2 (5 bases). Trimming took 3 bases from V and 7 from J, leaving 13 bases between them. CDR1 KGHSH and CDR2 LQKENI come from the germline V gene. The CDR3 covers 13 residues. The DNA for the CDR3 is TGTGCCAGCTCACCCCCTACAACGGGGGAGCAGTACTTC. Protein sequence: CASSPPTTGEQYF.

The chain combines TRBV29-1 with TRBJ2-1; 9 bases line up with TRBD1. CDR1 SQVTM and CDR2 ANQGSEA come from the germline V gene. This CDR3 spans 14 amino acids. V lost 5 bases to trimming and J lost 5 bases; unmatched junction nucleotides: 7. The CDR3 region is CSVTPDRGHNEQFF. The CDR3 nucleotides read TGCAGCGTTACACCGGACAGGGGCCACAATGAGCAGTTCTTC.

This chain uses TRBV6-1 with TRBJ2-7; no clear D. From germline, CDR1 is MNHNS and CDR2 SASEGT. CDR3 length equals 10 residues. Trimming cost V 7 bases and J 4 bases, with 5 bases left between them. The CDR3 DNA reads TGTGCCAGCACGTCTTACGAGCAGTACTTC. This sequence encodes CASTSYEQYF.

The CDR3 sequence is CASSPKTSGSLYNEQFF. CDR3 sequence (DNA): TGTGCCAGCAGCCCCAAGACTAGCGGGAGTCTATATAATGAGCAGTTCTTC. J is TRBJ2-1 and V is TRBV11-3; TRBD2 agrees at 12 bases. V lost 5 bases to trimming and J lost 7 bases; unmatched junction nucleotides: 12. This CDR3 spans 17 amino acids. Per germline, CDR1 SGHNT and CDR2 YENEEA. Looking up the rest from reference TRBV11-3 and TRBJ2-1 gives the full variable domain: EAGVVQSPRYKIIEKKQPVAFWCNPISGHNTLYWYLQNLGQGPELLIRYENEEAVDDSQLPKDRFSAERLKGVDSTLKIQPAELGDSAVYLCASSPKTSGSLYNEQFFGPGTRLTVL.

The rearrangement uses TRBV28 and TRBJ1-4; maybe TRBD1 (5 bases). The V gene's germline CDR1 is MDHEN and CDR2 SYDVKM. CDR3 size: 12 residues. V lost 4 bases, J lost 10 bases, and 10 bases lay in between. The CDR3 loop reads CASSWAQGKLFF. CDR3 nucleotides: TGTGCCAGCAGTTGGGCCCAGGGAAAACTGTTTTTT.

With respect to this clone: The junction and the germline gene differ at one end; a read error may be behind it. This chain uses TRBV7-9 with TRBJ1-1; D is perhaps TRBD1 (6 bases). This CDR3 comprises 14 residues. Germline CDR1 is SEHNR and CDR2 is FQNEAQ (reference sequence). The CDR3 DNA reads TGTTCCAGCAGTCTTACGACAGGTAACACTGAAGCTTTCTTT. Translating it yields CSSSLTTGNTEAFF.

This clone was detected only once. J is TRBJ2-2 and V is TRBV7-3, with 9 bases identical to TRBD2. V lost 3 bases and J lost 1; bases outside the gene matches: 0. The CDR3 covers 15 residues. CDR1 is SGHTA, CDR2 FQGTGA, per germline. Here the CDR3 DNA reads TGTGCCAGCAGCTTTAGCGGGGGGAACACCGGGGAGCTGTTTTTT. Protein sequence: CASSFSGGNTGELFF.

The chain is built from TRBV6-5 and TRBJ1-2; D perhaps matches TRBD1 (5 bases). This CDR3 is built from 13 residues. The V end was cut by 5 bases, the J end by 7 bases, with 14 bases between. Germline V gives CDR1 MNHEY, CDR2 SVGAGI. The CDR3 loop is CASSESQGGGYTF. Here the CDR3 DNA reads TGTGCCAGCAGTGAATCCCAGGGAGGTGGCTACACCTTC.

The chain couples TRBV7-3 to TRBJ2-7; 7 bases map to TRBD1. V lost 5 bases to trimming and J lost 7 bases; unmatched junction nucleotides: 8. The germline V gene encodes CDR1 SGHTA and CDR2 FQGTGA. The CDR3 is made up of 13 amino acids. The DNA for the CDR3 is TGTGCCAGCAGCCCAGGGACAGAAGGGGAGCAGTACTTC. Residues: CASSPGTEGEQYF. Full variable domain (remainder filled in from reference TRBV7-3 and TRBJ2-7): GAGVSQTPSNKVTEKGKYVELRCDPISGHTALYWYRQSLGQGPEFLIYFQGTGAADDSGLPNDRFFAVRPEGSVSTLKIQRTERGDSAVYLCASSPGTEGEQYFGPGTRLTVT.

J is TRBJ2-5 and V is TRBV9, with TRBD1 as a possible D gene (5 bases). Germline values: CDR1 SGDLS, CDR2 YYNGEE. The V end lost 0 bases, the J end lost 5 bases, and 11 bases lay between the germline ends. This CDR3 has 14 residues. The CDR3 sequence: CASSVAQGYETQYF. CDR3 in DNA: TGTGCCAGCAGCGTAGCTCAGGGTTACGAGACCCAGTACTTC.

The rearrangement joins TRBV27 to TRBJ2-1; TRBD2 matches 16 bases. The CDR3 loop spans 18 amino acids. Germline V CDR1 and CDR2: MNHEY, SMNVEV (reference sequence). Germline trimming cut 5 bases from V and 0 bases from J; bases unmatched to any gene: 4. The CDR3 sequence: CASSMGLAGGSSYNEQFF. The CDR3 bases are TGTGCCAGCAGTATGGGACTAGCGGGAGGGAGCTCCTACAATGAGCAGTTCTTC.

This clone was detected a few times. This chain uses TRBV29-1 with TRBJ1-2; D gene unclear. Germline CDR1 SQVTM, CDR2 ANQGSEA. The V end was cut by 2 bases, the J end by 7 bases, with 17 bases between. CDR3 size: 14 residues. The CDR3 reads CSVEFGEGVVGYTF. CDR3 nucleotides: TGCAGCGTTGAATTCGGGGAGGGTGTGGTTGGCTACACCTTC. Full variable domain (rest looked up from reference TRBV29-1 and TRBJ1-2): SAVISQKPSRDICQRGTSLTIQCQVDSQVTMMFWYRQQPGQSLTLIATANQGSEATYESGFVIDKFPISRPNLTFSTLTVSNMSPEDSSIYLCSVEFGEGVVGYTFGSGTRLTVV.

The chain joins TRBV18 to TRBJ2-1; 8 bases match TRBD1. Germline CDR1 KGHSH, CDR2 LQKENI. The CDR3 has 17 amino acids. The junction had 15 bases not matched to a gene; V was cut back by 6 bases and J by 5 bases. The CDR3 region is CASSPQVKGTGHNEQFF. The CDR3 bases are TGTGCCAGCTCGCCCCAGGTCAAAGGGACAGGTCACAATGAGCAGTTCTTC.